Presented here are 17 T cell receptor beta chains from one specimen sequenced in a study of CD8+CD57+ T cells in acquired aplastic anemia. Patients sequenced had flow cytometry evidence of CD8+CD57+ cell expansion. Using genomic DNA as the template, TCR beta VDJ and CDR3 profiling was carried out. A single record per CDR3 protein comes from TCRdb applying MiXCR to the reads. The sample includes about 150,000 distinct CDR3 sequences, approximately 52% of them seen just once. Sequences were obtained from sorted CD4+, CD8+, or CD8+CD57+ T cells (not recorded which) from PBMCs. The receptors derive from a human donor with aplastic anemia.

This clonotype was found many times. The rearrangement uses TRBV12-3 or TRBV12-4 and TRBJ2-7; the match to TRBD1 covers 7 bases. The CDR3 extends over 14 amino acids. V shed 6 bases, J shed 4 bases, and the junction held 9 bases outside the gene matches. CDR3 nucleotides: TGTGCCAGCAGCCCCCGGGACAGCGCTTACGAGCAGTACTTC. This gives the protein CASSPRDSAYEQYF.

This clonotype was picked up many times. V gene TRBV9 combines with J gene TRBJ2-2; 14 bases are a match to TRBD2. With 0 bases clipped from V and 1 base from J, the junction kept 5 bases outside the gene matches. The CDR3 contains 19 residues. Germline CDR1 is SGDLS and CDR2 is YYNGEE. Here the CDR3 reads CASSVVGLAGDRNTGELFF. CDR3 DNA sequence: TGTGCCAGCAGCGTAGTGGGACTAGCGGGGGACAGGAACACCGGGGAGCTGTTTTTT.

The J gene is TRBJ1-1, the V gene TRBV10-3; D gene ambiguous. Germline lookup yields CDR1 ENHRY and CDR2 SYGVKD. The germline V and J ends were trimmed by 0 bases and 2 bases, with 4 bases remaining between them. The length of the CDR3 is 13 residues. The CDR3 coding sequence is TGTGCCATCAGTGAGTCGAAAAACACTGAAGCTTTCTTT. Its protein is CAISESKNTEAFF.

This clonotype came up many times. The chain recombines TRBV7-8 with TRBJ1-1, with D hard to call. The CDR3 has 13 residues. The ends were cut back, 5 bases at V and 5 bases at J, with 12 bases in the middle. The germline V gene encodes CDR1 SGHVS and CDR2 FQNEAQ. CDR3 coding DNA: TGTGCCAGCAGCCCACAAGTTCGGACTGAAGCTTTCTTT. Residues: CASSPQVRTEAFF.

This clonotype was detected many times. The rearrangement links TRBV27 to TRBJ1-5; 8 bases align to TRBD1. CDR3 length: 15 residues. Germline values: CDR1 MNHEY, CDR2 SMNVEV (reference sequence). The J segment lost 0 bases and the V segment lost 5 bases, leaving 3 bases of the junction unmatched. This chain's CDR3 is CASSSDRGSNQPQHF. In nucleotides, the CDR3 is TGTGCCAGCAGTAGCGACAGGGGTAGCAATCAGCCCCAGCATTTT.

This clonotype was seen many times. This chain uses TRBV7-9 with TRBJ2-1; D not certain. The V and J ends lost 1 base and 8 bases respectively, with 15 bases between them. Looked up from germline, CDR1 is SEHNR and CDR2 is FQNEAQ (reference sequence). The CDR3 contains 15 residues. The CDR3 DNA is TGTGCCAGCAGCTTAGACTGGGCCCCCGGCGATGAGCAGTTCTTC. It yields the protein CASSLDWAPGDEQFF.

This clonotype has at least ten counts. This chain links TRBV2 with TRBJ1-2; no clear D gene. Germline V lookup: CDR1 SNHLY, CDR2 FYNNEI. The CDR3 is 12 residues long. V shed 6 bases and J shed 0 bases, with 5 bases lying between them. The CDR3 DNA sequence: TGTGCCAGCAGGGGTACTAACTATGGCTACACCTTC. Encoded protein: CASRGTNYGYTF.

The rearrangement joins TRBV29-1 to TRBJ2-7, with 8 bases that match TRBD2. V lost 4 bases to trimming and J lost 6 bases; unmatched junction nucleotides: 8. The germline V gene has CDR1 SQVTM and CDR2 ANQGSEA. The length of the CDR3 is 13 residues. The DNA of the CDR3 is TGCAGCGTTGCCCCGGGCCGGGGGGGCGAGCAGTACTTC. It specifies CSVAPGRGGEQYF.

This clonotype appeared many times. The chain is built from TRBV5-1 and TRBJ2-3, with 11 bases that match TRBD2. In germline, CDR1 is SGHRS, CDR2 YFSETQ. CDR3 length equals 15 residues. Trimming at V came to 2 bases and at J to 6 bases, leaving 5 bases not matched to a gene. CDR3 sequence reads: CASSFLAGGRDTQYF. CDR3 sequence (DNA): TGCGCCAGCAGCTTCCTAGCGGGGGGACGCGATACGCAGTATTTT. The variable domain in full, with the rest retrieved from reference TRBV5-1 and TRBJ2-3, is KAGVTQTPRYLIKTRGQQVTLSCSPISGHRSVSWYQQTPGQGLQFLFEYFSETQRNKGNFPGRFSGRQFSNSRSEMNVSTLELGDSALYLCASSFLAGGRDTQYFGPGTRLTVL.

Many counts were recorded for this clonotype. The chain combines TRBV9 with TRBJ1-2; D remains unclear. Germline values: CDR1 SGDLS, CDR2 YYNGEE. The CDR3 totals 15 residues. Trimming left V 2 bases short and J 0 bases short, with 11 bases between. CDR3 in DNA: TGTGCCAGCAGCGTTTTTAACGGCCCTAACTATGGCTACACCTTC. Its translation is CASSVFNGPNYGYTF.

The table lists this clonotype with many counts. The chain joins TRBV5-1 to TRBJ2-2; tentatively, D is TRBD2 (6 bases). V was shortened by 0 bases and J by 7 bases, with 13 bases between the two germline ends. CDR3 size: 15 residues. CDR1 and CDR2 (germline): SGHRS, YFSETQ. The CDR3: CASSLASGVVGELFF. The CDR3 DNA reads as TGCGCCAGCAGCTTGGCCTCGGGGGTTGTCGGGGAGCTGTTTTTT.

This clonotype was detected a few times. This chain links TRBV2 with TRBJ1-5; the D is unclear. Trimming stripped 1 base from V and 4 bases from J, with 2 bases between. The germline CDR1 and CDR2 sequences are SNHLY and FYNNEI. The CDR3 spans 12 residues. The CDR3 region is CASSEENQPQHF. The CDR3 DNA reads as TGTGCCAGCAGTGAAGAGAATCAGCCCCAGCATTTT. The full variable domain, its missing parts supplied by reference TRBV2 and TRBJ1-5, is EPEVTQTPSHQVTQMGQEVILRCVPISNHLYFYWYRQILGQKVEFLVSFYNNEISEKSEIFDDQFSVERPDGSNFTLKIRSTKLEDSAMYFCASSEENQPQHFGDGTRLSIL.

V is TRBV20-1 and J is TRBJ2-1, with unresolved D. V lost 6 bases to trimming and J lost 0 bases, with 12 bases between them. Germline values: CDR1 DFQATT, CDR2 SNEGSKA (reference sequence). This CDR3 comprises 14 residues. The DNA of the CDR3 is TGCAGTGCCAGCAGTTACAGCTCCTACAATGAGCAGTTCTTC. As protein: CSASSYSSYNEQFF.

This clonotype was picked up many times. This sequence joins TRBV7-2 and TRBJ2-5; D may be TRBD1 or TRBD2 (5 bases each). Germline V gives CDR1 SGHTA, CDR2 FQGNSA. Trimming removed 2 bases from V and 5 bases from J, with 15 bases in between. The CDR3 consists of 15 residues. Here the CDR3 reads CASSLLLSGRETQYF. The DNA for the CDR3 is TGTGCCAGCAGCTTATTGTTGTCGGGACGGGAGACCCAGTACTTC.

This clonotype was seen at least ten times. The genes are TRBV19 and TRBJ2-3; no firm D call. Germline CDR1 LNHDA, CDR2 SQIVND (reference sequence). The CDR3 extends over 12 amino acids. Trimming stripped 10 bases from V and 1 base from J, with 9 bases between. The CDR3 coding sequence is TGTGCCACCAGAGAACGCACAGATACGCAGTATTTT. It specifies CATRERTDTQYF.

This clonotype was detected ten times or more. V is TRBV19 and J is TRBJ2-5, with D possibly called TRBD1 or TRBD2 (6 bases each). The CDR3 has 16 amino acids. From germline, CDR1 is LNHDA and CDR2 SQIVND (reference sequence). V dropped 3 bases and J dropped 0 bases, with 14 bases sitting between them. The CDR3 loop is CASSMGGEGNQETQYF. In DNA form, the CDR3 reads TGTGCCAGTAGTATGGGGGGCGAGGGGAACCAAGAGACCCAGTACTTC.

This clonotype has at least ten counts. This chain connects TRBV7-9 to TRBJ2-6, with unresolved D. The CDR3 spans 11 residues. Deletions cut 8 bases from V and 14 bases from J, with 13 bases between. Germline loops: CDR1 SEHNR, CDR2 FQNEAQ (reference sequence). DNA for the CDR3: TGTGCCAGCCCAAAGCTGGGAATCCTGACTTTC. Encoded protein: CASPKLGILTF.